This T cell receptor beta chain is from a study of immune cell composition in non-small cell lung cancer. Normal lung sampling was at least 3 cm from the tumour, as distant as possible. General study points: Shared sequences between tumour-reactive and dominant in vivo clones were not proven. Tumour TCR-beta clonality was not significantly tied to smoking pack-years. Clones >0.5% enriched in tumour were rarer in adenocarcinoma (around 33%) than squamous (roughly 75%). In adenocarcinoma, maximal tumour-associated clone frequency tracked TIL tumour reactivity.

Produced via immunoSEQ multiplex PCR; TCRdb's table is partial and in-frame only. This sample yields thousands of clones, of which about 68% are seen a single time; about 10% belongs to the top ten. Remarks on this clone: Its specificity is unknown.

Germline V gene sequence: CDR1 SGHTA, CDR2 FQGTGA. The length of the CDR3 is 16 residues. J was trimmed by 1 base and V by 5 bases; bases with no gene match: 4. The TCR comes from a human donor with non-small cell lung cancer. Material: non-adjacent lung tissue. The genes are TRBV7-3 and TRBJ2-2; 10 nucleotides align to TRBD2. The CDR3 coding sequence is TGTGCCAGCAGCCATATAGCGGGAGGGAACACCGGGGAGCTGTTTTTT. Translated: CASSHIAGGNTGELFF.